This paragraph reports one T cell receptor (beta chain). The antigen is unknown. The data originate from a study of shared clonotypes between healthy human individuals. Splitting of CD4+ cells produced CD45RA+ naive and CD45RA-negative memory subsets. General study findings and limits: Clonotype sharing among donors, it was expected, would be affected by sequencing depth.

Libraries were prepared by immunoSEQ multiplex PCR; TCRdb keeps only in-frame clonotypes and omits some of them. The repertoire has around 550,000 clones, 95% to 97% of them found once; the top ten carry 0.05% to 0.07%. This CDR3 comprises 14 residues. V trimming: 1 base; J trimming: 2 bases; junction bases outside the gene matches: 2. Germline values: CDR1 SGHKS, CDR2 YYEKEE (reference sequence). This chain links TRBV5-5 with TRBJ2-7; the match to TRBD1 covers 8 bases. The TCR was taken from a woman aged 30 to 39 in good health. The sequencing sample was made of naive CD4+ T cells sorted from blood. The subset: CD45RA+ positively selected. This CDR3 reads CASSLTGGPYEQYF. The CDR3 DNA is TGTGCCAGCAGCTTGACAGGGGGACCCTACGAGCAGTACTTC.